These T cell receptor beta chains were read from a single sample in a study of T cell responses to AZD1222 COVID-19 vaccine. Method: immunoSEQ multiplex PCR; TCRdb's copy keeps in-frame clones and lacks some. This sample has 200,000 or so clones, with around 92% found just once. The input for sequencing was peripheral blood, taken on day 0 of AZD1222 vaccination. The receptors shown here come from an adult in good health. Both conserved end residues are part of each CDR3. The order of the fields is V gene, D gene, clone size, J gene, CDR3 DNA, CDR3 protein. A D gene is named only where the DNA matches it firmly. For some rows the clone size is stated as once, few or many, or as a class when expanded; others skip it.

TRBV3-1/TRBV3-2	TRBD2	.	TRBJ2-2	TGTGCCAGCAGGGGGAGGGCCCGGACCGGGGAGCTGTTTTTT	CASRGRARTGELFF
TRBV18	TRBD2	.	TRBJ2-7	TGTGCCAGCTCACCACCGACTAGCGGCAACTACGAGCAGTACTTC	CASSPPTSGNYEQYF
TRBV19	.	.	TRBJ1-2	TGTGCCAGTTTCGGGGTGGGGCTCGCCCTAAATGGCTACACCTTC	CASFGVGLALNGYTF
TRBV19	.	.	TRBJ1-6	TGTGCCAGTAGTACCACCCGGGGCGGACTTTCCAGCTCCTATAATTCACCCCTCCACTTT	CASSTTRGGLSSSYNSPLHF
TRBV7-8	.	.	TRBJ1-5	TGTGCCAGCAGCTTAAATTCCGGTAGCAATCAGCCCCAGCATTTT	CASSLNSGSNQPQHF
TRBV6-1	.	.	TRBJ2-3	TGTGCCAGCAGTGAGTTTACAGCGGAGGGGGCAGATACGCAGTATTTT	CASSEFTAEGADTQYF
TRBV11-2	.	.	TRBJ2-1	TGTGCCAGCAGCTTACGATCTGATGAGCAGTTCTTC	CASSLRSDEQFF
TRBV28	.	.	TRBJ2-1	TGTGCCAGCAGTTTATTGGGGGGGCTAGCGCGTGAGTACAATGAGCAGTTCTTC	CASSLLGGLAREYNEQFF
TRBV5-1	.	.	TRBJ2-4	TGCGCCAGCAGCTCGTTTGCAGGGGCTGCCAAAAACATTCAGTACTTC	CASSSFAGAAKNIQYF
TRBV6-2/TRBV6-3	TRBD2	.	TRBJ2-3	TGTGCCAGCAGTTACGGGTGGCTAGCGGGAGGAGATACGCAGTATTTT	CASSYGWLAGGDTQYF
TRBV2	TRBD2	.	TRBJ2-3	TGTGCCAGCGCAGAACTAGCGGGAGGGCCAGATACGCAGTATTTT	CASAELAGGPDTQYF
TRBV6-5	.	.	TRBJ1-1	TGTGCCAGCAGTTACTCGATGGGGGGGACTGAAGCTTTCTTT	CASSYSMGGTEAFF
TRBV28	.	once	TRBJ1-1	TGTGCCAGCAGTTTATCGACGAGTGGCACTGAAGCTTTCTTT	CASSLSTSGTEAFF
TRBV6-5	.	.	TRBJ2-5	TGTGCCAGCAGTTACTCAGTCCAGGGGTGGGGAGAGACCCAGTACTTC	CASSYSVQGWGETQYF
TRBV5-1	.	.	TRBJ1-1	TGCGCCAGCAGCTGGGGGGTGACCGCTGAAGCTTTCTTT	CASSWGVTAEAFF
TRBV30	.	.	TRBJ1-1	TGTGCCTGGAGTGTACAGACCGTCATGAACACTGAAGCTTTCTTT	CAWSVQTVMNTEAFF
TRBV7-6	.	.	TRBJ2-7	TGTGCCAGCAGCTTAGATAGCCAGGATCTCGAGCAGTACTTC	CASSLDSQDLEQYF
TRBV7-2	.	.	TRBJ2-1	TGTGCCAGCAGCTCCGACAGGATTCACAATGAGCAGTTCTTC	CASSSDRIHNEQFF
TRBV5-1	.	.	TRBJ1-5	TGCGCCAGCAGCTTGGGCGGTGCCCATAGCAATCAGCCCCAGCATTTT	CASSLGGAHSNQPQHF
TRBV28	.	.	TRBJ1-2	TGTGCCAGCAGTTCCGGGGACGGATTTAACTATGGCTACACCTTC	CASSSGDGFNYGYTF
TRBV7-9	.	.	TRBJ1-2	TGTGCCAGCAGCCCAGAAGGCTACACCTTC	CASSPEGYTF
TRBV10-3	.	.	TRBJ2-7	TGTGCCATCACCCTTAAAAAAGAGGGGGAGCAGTACTTC	CAITLKKEGEQYF
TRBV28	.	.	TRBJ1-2	TGTGCCAGCAGTTTGGGGGGCGAGGTAGACTATGGCTACACCTTC	CASSLGGEVDYGYTF
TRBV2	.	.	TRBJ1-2	TGTGCCAGCCGGGAGCTGTTAGTCGAGAGGGGCTACACCTTC	CASRELLVERGYTF
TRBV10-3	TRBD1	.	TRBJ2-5	TGTGCCATCAGAGGGACAGGGGCGGGAGAGACCCAGTACTTC	CAIRGTGAGETQYF
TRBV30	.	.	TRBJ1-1	TGTGCCTGGAGTGGGCCCGGCGGAGCTTTCTTT	CAWSGPGGAFF
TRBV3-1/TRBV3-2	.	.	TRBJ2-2	TGTGCCAGCAGCCACGCTGGACGGACCGGGGAGCTGTTTTTT	CASSHAGRTGELFF
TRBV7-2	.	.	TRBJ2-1	TGTGCCAGCAGCCAACGGCCGGCAACCTACAATGAGCAGTTCTTC	CASSQRPATYNEQFF
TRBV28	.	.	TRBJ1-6	TGTGCCAGCAGACGGACGGACCTCGGTGGTTCACCCCTCCACTTT	CASRRTDLGGSPLHF
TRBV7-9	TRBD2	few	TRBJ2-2	TGTGCCAGCAGAAGGACTAGCGGGAGATCCGGGGAGCTGTTTTTT	CASRRTSGRSGELFF
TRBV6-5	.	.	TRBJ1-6	TGTGCCAGCAGTACCGGACAGAAGAATTCACCCCTCCACTTT	CASSTGQKNSPLHF
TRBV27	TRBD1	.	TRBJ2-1	TGTGCCAGCCTAGGGGGTTTCGACAGGGGGTACGACAATGAGCAGTTCTTC	CASLGGFDRGYDNEQFF
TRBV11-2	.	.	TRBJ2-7	TGTGCCAGCAGCTTAGCTCGGGCCTCTTCCTACGAGCAGTACTTC	CASSLARASSYEQYF
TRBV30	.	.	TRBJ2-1	TGTGCCTGGAGTCAGGGTCGGGCTAGCCATGAGCAGTTCTTC	CAWSQGRASHEQFF
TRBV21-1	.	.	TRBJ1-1	TGTGCCAGCAGCAAAGATAGGGAAGGGCTGTCAGCTTTCTTT	CASSKDREGLSAFF
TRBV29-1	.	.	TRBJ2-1	TGCAGCGTTGACAGTGAGCAGTTCTTC	CSVDSEQFF
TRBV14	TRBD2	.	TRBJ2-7	TGTGCCAGCAGCCAAGGGCGTCTAGCGGGAATCCAACGCTCCCCCTACGAGCAGTACTTC	CASSQGRLAGIQRSPYEQYF
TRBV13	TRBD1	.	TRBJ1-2	TGTGCCAGCAGCCTCAGACAGGGGCCGAGTACTGACACCTTC	CASSLRQGPSTDTF
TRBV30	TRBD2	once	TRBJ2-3	TGTGCCTGGAGTGTAGAGAGACTAGCGAGTTCGACAGATACGCAGTATTTT	CAWSVERLASSTDTQYF
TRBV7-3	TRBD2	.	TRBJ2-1	TGTGCCAGCAGCTTAACGTCAGGGGTAGCGGGGATGTACAATGAGCAGTTCTTC	CASSLTSGVAGMYNEQFF
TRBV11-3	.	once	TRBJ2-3	TGTGCCAGCAGCTTGTCCGGGAGCCCGGCAGATACGCAGTATTTT	CASSLSGSPADTQYF
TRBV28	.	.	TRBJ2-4	TGTGCCAGCAGATCCGGGACTCTGGATACCAAAAACATTCAGTACTTC	CASRSGTLDTKNIQYF
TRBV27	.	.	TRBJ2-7	TGTGCCAGCACCATAAGTGTGGCTTCCACCTACGAGCAGTACTTC	CASTISVASTYEQYF